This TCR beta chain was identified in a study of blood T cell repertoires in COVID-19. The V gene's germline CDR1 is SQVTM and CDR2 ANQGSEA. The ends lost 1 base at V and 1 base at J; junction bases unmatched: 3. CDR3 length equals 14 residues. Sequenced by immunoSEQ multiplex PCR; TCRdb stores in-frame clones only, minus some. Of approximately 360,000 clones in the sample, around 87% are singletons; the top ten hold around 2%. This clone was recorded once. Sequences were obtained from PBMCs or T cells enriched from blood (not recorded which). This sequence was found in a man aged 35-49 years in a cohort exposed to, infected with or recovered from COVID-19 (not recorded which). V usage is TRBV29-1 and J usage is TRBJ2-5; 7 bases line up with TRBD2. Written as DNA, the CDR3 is TGCAGCGTTGAAGGGTCTAGCGGCCAAGAGACCCAGTACTTC. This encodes CSVEGSSGQETQYF.